Here is one T cell receptor beta chain with its context. The target antigen is unknown. This sample is drawn from a study of blood T cells in healthy people across ages. On the study more broadly: In model experiments, template switching was able to capture about one barcoded beta molecule for every two T cells that were present. General observations from the study: Reliance upon unsorted PBMCs precluded definitive naive versus antigen-experienced comparison. Across samples, TCR beta diversity tracked strongly with naive T cell percentage. The study found more naive CD4+ cells and higher diversity in long-lived than aged donors.

The CDR3 has 16 amino acids. Looked up from germline, CDR1 is LGHDT and CDR2 is YNNKEL (reference sequence). For the second PCR, which ran for about 7 to 11 cycles, a sample-barcoded 5' primer and a J-beta primer mix were used. TCRdb reprocessed the 5' RACE reads via MiXCR and lists one record per CDR3 protein. The sample shows 1.5 million to 1.9 million distinct CDR3 sequences, about 45% of them seen only once. The clonotype originates from a woman aged 18-29 years in good health. The J gene is TRBJ2-1, the V gene TRBV3-1; 10 bases fit TRBD2. The DNA end favors TRBJ2-7, so the J call may be wrong. Material: blood. CDR3 protein: CASSHQRLAGLNEQYF. In DNA, the CDR3 is TGTGCCAGCAGCCACCAGAGACTAGCGGGTCTGAATGAGCAGTACTTC.